The rows below give T cell receptor beta chains drawn from one sample of a study of glioma-infiltrating T cells. TCRdb processed the multiplex PCR reads anew with MiXCR; each CDR3 protein has one entry. The sample lists roughly 200,000 distinct CDR3 sequences, roughly 45% occurring once. Sequenced input: glioma tissue, nonneoplastic brain tissue, or PBMCs (not recorded which). These receptors all stem from a human donor with low-grade glioma or glioblastoma, undergoing nonglioma brain surgery, or in good health (not recorded which). Each CDR3 is given with its conserved first and last residue. Each record gives: J gene, V gene, CDR3 length, D gene, clone size, CDR3 protein, CDR3 DNA. The D gene is left open where the match is weak. The size of a clone is reported for some rows only, either as once, few or many, or as a class for expanded clones.

j_gene: TRBJ1-5; v_gene: TRBV27; len: 14; d_gene: TRBD1; abundance: -; CDR3aa: CASRKGGATHPHHF; CDR3nt: TGTGCCAGCAGAAAAGGGGGCGCAACACATCCCCATCATTTT
j_gene: TRBJ2-1; v_gene: TRBV4-1; len: 15; d_gene: TRBD2; abundance: few; CDR3aa: CASSQVGLATNEQFF; CDR3nt: TGCGCCAGCAGCCAAGTCGGACTAGCGACCAATGAGCAGTTCTTC
j_gene: TRBJ2-3; v_gene: TRBV20-1; len: 18; d_gene: TRBD2; abundance: many; CDR3aa: CSANSRTSGALGADTQYF; CDR3nt: TGCAGTGCTAATTCAAGGACTAGCGGGGCACTCGGTGCAGATACGCAGTATTTT
j_gene: TRBJ2-7; v_gene: TRBV6-1; len: 12; d_gene: -; abundance: many; CDR3aa: CASSDLGREQYF; CDR3nt: TGTGCCAGCAGTGATTTGGGACGCGAGCAGTACTTC
j_gene: TRBJ2-3; v_gene: TRBV5-1; len: 15; d_gene: TRBD2; abundance: few; CDR3aa: CASSRSGTSTDTQYF; CDR3nt: TGCGCCAGCAGCAGAAGCGGGACTAGCACAGATACGCAGTATTTT
j_gene: TRBJ2-7; v_gene: TRBV4-1; len: 14; d_gene: -; abundance: -; CDR3aa: CASSLLVTSYEQYF; CDR3nt: TGCGCCAGCAGCCTTCTTGTGACATCCTACGAGCAGTACTTC
j_gene: TRBJ2-1; v_gene: TRBV30; len: 15; d_gene: TRBD2; abundance: -; CDR3aa: CAWSVGLAGYNEQFF; CDR3nt: TGTGCCTGGAGTGTGGGACTAGCGGGATACAATGAGCAGTTCTTC
j_gene: TRBJ2-7; v_gene: TRBV6-6; len: 14; d_gene: TRBD1; abundance: many; CDR3aa: CASSYIDREYEQYF; CDR3nt: TGTGCCAGCAGTTACATCGACAGGGAGTACGAGCAGTACTTC
j_gene: TRBJ2-1; v_gene: TRBV4-2; len: 15; d_gene: TRBD2; abundance: many; CDR3aa: CASSWGLAAYNEQFF; CDR3nt: TGTGCCAGCAGCTGGGGACTAGCGGCGTACAATGAGCAGTTCTTC
j_gene: TRBJ1-5; v_gene: TRBV30; len: 14; d_gene: -; abundance: -; CDR3aa: CAWSVSTTNQPQHF; CDR3nt: TGTGCCTGGAGTGTATCTACAACTAATCAGCCACAGCATTTT
j_gene: TRBJ1-5; v_gene: TRBV6-1; len: 13; d_gene: -; abundance: -; CDR3aa: CAHREASNKRQHF; CDR3nt: TGTGCTCACCGAGAGGCGAGCAATAAGCGCCAGCATTTT
j_gene: TRBJ2-5; v_gene: TRBV12-3/TRBV12-4; len: 14; d_gene: -; abundance: many; CDR3aa: CASSPQGIRETQYF; CDR3nt: TGTGCCAGCAGTCCCCAGGGAATCAGGGAGACCCAGTACTTC
j_gene: TRBJ2-3; v_gene: TRBV5-1; len: 11; d_gene: -; abundance: -; CDR3aa: CASSRLDTQYF; CDR3nt: TGCGCCAGCAGCCGTTTAGATACGCAGTATTTT
j_gene: TRBJ2-7; v_gene: TRBV4-2; len: 16; d_gene: TRBD2; abundance: few; CDR3aa: CASSQEGTSLSYEQYF; CDR3nt: TGTGCCAGCAGCCAAGAGGGGACTAGCCTCTCCTACGAGCAGTACTTC
j_gene: TRBJ2-7; v_gene: TRBV6-6; len: 13; d_gene: -; abundance: -; CDR3aa: CASKVESSYQQYF; CDR3nt: TGCGCCAGCAAGGTCGAGAGCTCCTACCAGCAGTACTTC
j_gene: TRBJ1-1; v_gene: TRBV12-3/TRBV12-4; len: 14; d_gene: -; abundance: -; CDR3aa: CASTCESGATEAFF; CDR3nt: TGTGCCAGCACCTGTGAGAGCGGGGCCACTGAAGCTTTCTTT
j_gene: TRBJ2-2; v_gene: TRBV10-1; len: 14; d_gene: TRBD1; abundance: -; CDR3aa: CASSATGDTGELFF; CDR3nt: TGCGCCAGTTCCGCGACAGGGGACACCGGGGAGCTGTTTTTT
j_gene: TRBJ2-1; v_gene: TRBV6-6; len: 15; d_gene: -; abundance: many; CDR3aa: CASSYENSRGHEQFF; CDR3nt: TGTGCCAGCAGTTACGAGAACAGCCGGGGCCATGAGCAGTTCTTC
j_gene: TRBJ2-7; v_gene: TRBV2; len: 13; d_gene: TRBD1; abundance: many; CDR3aa: CASSGTGPGEQYF; CDR3nt: TGTGCCAGCAGTGGGACAGGGCCGGGGGAGCAGTACTTC
j_gene: TRBJ1-2; v_gene: TRBV7-2; len: 15; d_gene: TRBD1; abundance: -; CDR3aa: CASSFQTGGGHGYTF; CDR3nt: TGTGCCAGCAGCTTCCAAACAGGGGGTGGCCATGGCTACACCTTC
j_gene: TRBJ2-1; v_gene: TRBV28; len: 17; d_gene: TRBD2; abundance: many; CDR3aa: CASSLGTSGSGYNEQFF; CDR3nt: TGTGCCAGCAGTCTTGGGACTAGCGGGAGCGGGTACAATGAGCAGTTCTTC
j_gene: TRBJ1-5; v_gene: TRBV20-1; len: 13; d_gene: -; abundance: -; CDR3aa: CSARAAVGGPQHF; CDR3nt: TGCAGTGCTAGAGCAGCGGTGGGGGGGCCCCAGCATTTT
j_gene: TRBJ1-5; v_gene: TRBV12-3/TRBV12-4; len: 14; d_gene: -; abundance: -; CDR3aa: CASSPTGSGQPQHF; CDR3nt: TGTGCCAGCAGTCCAACAGGGAGTGGACAGCCCCAGCATTTT
j_gene: TRBJ2-5; v_gene: TRBV19; len: 12; d_gene: -; abundance: many; CDR3aa: CASSVPQETQYF; CDR3nt: TGTGCCAGTAGTGTGCCCCAAGAGACCCAGTACTTC
j_gene: TRBJ1-5; v_gene: TRBV19; len: 14; d_gene: TRBD1; abundance: many; CDR3aa: CATQTGGLDQPQHF; CDR3nt: TGTGCCACCCAGACAGGGGGTCTGGATCAGCCCCAGCATTTT